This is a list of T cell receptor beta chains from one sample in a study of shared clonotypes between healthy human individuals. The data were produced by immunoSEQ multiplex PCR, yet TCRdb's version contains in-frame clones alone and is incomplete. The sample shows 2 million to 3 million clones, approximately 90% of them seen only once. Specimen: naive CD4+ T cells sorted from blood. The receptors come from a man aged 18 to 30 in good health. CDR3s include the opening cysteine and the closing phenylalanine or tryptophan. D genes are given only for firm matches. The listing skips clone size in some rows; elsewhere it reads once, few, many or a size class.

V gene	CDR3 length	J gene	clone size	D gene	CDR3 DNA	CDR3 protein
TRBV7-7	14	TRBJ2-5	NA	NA	TGTGCTAGCAGCTTAGGTTCAGGGTCAGAGACCCAGTACTTC	CASSLGSGSETQYF
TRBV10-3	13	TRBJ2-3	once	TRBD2	TGTGCCGCCCGGGCTAGCGGGACAGATACGCAGTATTTT	CAARASGTDTQYF
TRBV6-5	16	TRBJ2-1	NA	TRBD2	TGTGCCAGCAGTTTATCCACTAGCGGGAGTGGGAATGAGCAGTTCTTC	CASSLSTSGSGNEQFF
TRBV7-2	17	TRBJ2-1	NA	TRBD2	TGTGCCAGCAGCTCCAGGACTAGCGGGGTCTCCTACAATGAGCAGTTCTTC	CASSSRTSGVSYNEQFF
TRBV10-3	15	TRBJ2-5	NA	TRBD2	TGTGCCATCAGTGGTCTAGCGGGAGGTGCAGAGACCCAGTACTTC	CAISGLAGGAETQYF
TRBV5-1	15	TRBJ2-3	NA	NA	TGCGCCAGCAGCTTGGTCAGCCAGGGCACAGATACGCAGTATTTT	CASSLVSQGTDTQYF
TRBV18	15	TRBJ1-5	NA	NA	TGTGCCAGCTCACCAGGTCAGGGAGGGGCAGGACCCCAGCATTTT	CASSPGQGGAGPQHF
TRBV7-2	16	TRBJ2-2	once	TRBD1	TGTGCCAGCAGCTTATACAGGGGGCTGATCTCCGGGGAGCTGTTTTTT	CASSLYRGLISGELFF
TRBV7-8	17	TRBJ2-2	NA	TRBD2	TGTGCCAGCAGCTCGCCTACTAGCGGGACGAACACCGGGGAGCTGTTTTTT	CASSSPTSGTNTGELFF
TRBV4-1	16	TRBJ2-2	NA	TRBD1	TGCGCCAGCAGCCAAGGGACAGGGAGTTTGACCGGGGAGCTGTTTTTT	CASSQGTGSLTGELFF
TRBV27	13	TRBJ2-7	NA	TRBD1	TGTGCCAGCAGTCGGACAGGGTCCTACGAGCAGTACTTC	CASSRTGSYEQYF
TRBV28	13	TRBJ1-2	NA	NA	TGTGCCAGCAGTTTCCGGGACAAGTATGGCTACACCTTC	CASSFRDKYGYTF
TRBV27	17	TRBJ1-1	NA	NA	TGTGCCAGCAGCTTCTTATCTGGGGGTACGATGAACACTGAAGCTTTCTTT	CASSFLSGGTMNTEAFF
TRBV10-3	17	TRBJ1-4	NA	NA	TGTGCCATCAGTGAGGTTTCCCGGGGAGCAACTAATGAAAAACTGTTTTTT	CAISEVSRGATNEKLFF
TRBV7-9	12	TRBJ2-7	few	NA	TGTGCCAGCAGTAAAGAGGGGATCGAGCAGTACTTC	CASSKEGIEQYF
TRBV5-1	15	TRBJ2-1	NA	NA	TGCGCCAGCAGCGCGGGAAGGGATCGGGCGGCTAAGCAGTTCTTC	CASSAGRDRAAKQFF
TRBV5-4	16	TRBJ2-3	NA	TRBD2	TGTGCCAGCAGCCCGGGCGGCTTAGCGGGGGTTGATACGCAGTATTTT	CASSPGGLAGVDTQYF
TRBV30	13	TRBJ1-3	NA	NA	TGTGCCCGGGGAACAGATTCTGGAAACACCATATATTTT	CARGTDSGNTIYF
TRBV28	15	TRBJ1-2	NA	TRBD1	TGTGCCAGCAGTGCGCGGGACAGGGGTTACTATGGCTACACCTTC	CASSARDRGYYGYTF
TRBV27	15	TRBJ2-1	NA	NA	TGTGCCAGCGGCCCCGGGACTTTCTCCTACAATGAGCAGTTCTTC	CASGPGTFSYNEQFF
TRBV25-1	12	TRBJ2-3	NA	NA	TGTGCCAGCAGTGAACTCTTGGATACGCAGTATTTT	CASSELLDTQYF
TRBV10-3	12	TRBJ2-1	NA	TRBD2	TGTGCCGTATCAGCGGGAGCCGGTGAGCAGTTCTTC	CAVSAGAGEQFF
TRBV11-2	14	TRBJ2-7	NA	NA	TGTGCCAGCAGCTTAGGGGGCAGTTCCTACGAGCAGTACTTC	CASSLGGSSYEQYF
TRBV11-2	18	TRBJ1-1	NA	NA	TGTGCCAGCAGCTTAGGTTCGGGCAGTGGGTTTTCGAACACTGAAGCTTTCTTT	CASSLGSGSGFSNTEAFF
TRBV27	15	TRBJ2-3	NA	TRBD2	TGTGCCAGCAGCCGAACTAGCGGAAAGACAGATACGCAGTATTTT	CASSRTSGKTDTQYF
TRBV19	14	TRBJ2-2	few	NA	TGTGCCAGTACACAGGGTAAGAGCACCGGGGAGCTGTTTTTT	CASTQGKSTGELFF
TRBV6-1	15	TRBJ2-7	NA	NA	TGTGCCAGCACCAGGCGGGACGGAGATTTTTGGGAGCAGTACTTC	CASTRRDGDFWEQYF
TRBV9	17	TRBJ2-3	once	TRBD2	TGTGCCAGCAGCGTAGCGGGAGGGCCCACAGCCACAGATACGCAGTATTTT	CASSVAGGPTATDTQYF
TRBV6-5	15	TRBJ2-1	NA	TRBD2	TGTGCCAGCAACCTAGCGGGGAGCTCCTACAATGAGCAGTTCTTC	CASNLAGSSYNEQFF
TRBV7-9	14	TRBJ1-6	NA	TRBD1	TGTGCCAGCAGCTTCTCGACAGGGAATTCACCCCTCCACTTT	CASSFSTGNSPLHF
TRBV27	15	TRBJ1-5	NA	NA	TGTGCCAGCAGCCGGGGGGTTTCGGGCAATCAGCCCCAGCATTTT	CASSRGVSGNQPQHF
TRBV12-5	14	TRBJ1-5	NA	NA	TGTGCTAGTGGTTTGGCTGACACAAATCAGCCCCAGCATTTT	CASGLADTNQPQHF
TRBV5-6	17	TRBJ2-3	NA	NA	TGTGCCAGCAGCTTGGACAGGCGCCGTGGGGGCACAGATACGCAGTATTTT	CASSLDRRRGGTDTQYF
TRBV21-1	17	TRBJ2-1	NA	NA	TGTGCCAGCAGCAAATACCCGCAGTCGAGCTCCTACAATGAGCAGTTCTTC	CASSKYPQSSSYNEQFF
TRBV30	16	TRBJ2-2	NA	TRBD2	TGTGCCTGGAGTGTTCGACTAGCGGGGGGTGGCGGGGAGCTGTTTTTT	CAWSVRLAGGGGELFF
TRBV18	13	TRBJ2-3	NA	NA	TGTGCCAGTTCGACCCTCAGCACAGATACGCAGTATTTT	CASSTLSTDTQYF
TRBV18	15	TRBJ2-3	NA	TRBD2	TGTGCCAGCTCACCGCTAGCGGGAAGCACAGATACGCAGTATTTT	CASSPLAGSTDTQYF
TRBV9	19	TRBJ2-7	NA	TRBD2	TGTGCCAGCAGCGTAGGGCCGAGCACTGGGACTAGCGGGCCCTACGAGCAGTACTTC	CASSVGPSTGTSGPYEQYF
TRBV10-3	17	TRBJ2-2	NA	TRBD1	TGTGCCACCAAGTCCGGGACAGGGCCAGAGAACACCGGGGAGCTGTTTTTT	CATKSGTGPENTGELFF
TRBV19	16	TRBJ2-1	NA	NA	TGTGCCAGTAGTCACCCGGCCGGGGAATTTGTCAATGAGCAGTTCTTC	CASSHPAGEFVNEQFF
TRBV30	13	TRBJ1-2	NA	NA	TGTGCCTGGGGTCAGACACCTAGCTATGGCTACACCTTC	CAWGQTPSYGYTF
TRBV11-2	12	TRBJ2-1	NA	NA	TGTGCCAGCAGCTTAGTCTCTAATGAGCAGTTCTTC	CASSLVSNEQFF